These 29 T cell receptor beta chains originate from one sample sequenced in a study of blood T cell repertoires in COVID-19. The assay was immunoSEQ multiplex PCR, and TCRdb's table has in-frame clones only and misses some. Of 350,000 or so clones listed, around 87% are singletons. The source material was peripheral blood. Receptor source: a woman in her thirties with COVID-19, enrolled during active disease.

The CDR3 DNA is TGTGCCAGCAGCCCGGGACTAGCGGGAGCTCACGAGCAGTACTTC. Translating gives CASSPGLAGAHEQYF. The V and J genes are TRBV9 and TRBJ2-7; 14 nucleotides align to TRBD2. Germline lookup yields CDR1 SGDLS and CDR2 YYNGEE. The CDR3 length is 15 residues. Germline trimming cut 4 bases from V and 5 bases from J; bases unmatched to any gene: 5.

CDR3 loop: CASSWETSLEQYF. The DNA for the CDR3 is TGTGCCAGCAGCTGGGAGACCTCCCTCGAGCAGTACTTC. The chain uses TRBV7-2 and TRBJ2-7, with a weak D call TRBD2 (5 bases). The CDR3 runs to 13 residues. The V end lost 4 bases, the J end lost 6 bases, and 13 bases lay between the germline ends. Per germline, CDR1 SGHTA and CDR2 FQGNSA.

This CDR3 is CASSEAGQGGTEAFF. The CDR3 DNA is TGTGCCAGCAGTGAAGCGGGGCAGGGAGGGACTGAAGCTTTCTTT. The chain links TRBV6-1 to TRBJ1-1; possibly TRBD1 for D (5 bases). This CDR3 comprises 15 residues. Trimming shortened V by 0 bases and J by 5 bases, and 13 bases separated the two germline ends. The germline V gene encodes CDR1 MNHNS and CDR2 SASEGT.

The chain uses TRBV19 and TRBJ2-2; 8 nucleotides line up with TRBD2. CDR3 length equals 17 residues. Trimming at V came to 3 bases and at J to 0 bases, leaving 6 bases not matched to a gene. CDR1 and CDR2 (germline): LNHDA, SQIVND (reference sequence). This chain's CDR3 is CASSMAEGLANTGELFF. CDR3 nucleotide sequence: TGTGCCAGTAGTATGGCAGAGGGACTAGCGAACACCGGGGAGCTGTTTTTT.

The chain couples TRBV2 to TRBJ2-1; 8 bases map to TRBD2. The length of the CDR3 is 15 residues. CDR1 and CDR2 (germline): SNHLY, FYNNEI. After removal of 4 bases from V and 6 bases from J, the junction contained 8 bases not matched to a gene. The CDR3 nucleotides read TGTGCCAGCAGTGGCCCCAGCGGGAGCGGCAATGAGCAGTTCTTC. It yields the protein CASSGPSGSGNEQFF.

The chain uses TRBV4-2 and TRBJ2-7, with D possibly matching TRBD1 (5 bases). V was clipped by 5 bases and J by 2 bases, with 13 bases between them. This CDR3 comprises 14 residues. The germline gives CDR1 LGHNA, CDR2 YNFKEQ. The CDR3 sequence: CASSSHRSTYEQYF. As DNA, the CDR3 is TGTGCCAGCAGCTCCCACAGGTCTACCTACGAGCAGTACTTC.

The V gene is TRBV6-6, the J gene TRBJ2-1, with 8 positions matching TRBD2. CDR1 MNHNY and CDR2 SVGAGI come from the germline V gene (reference sequence). After removal of 2 bases from V and 7 bases from J, the junction contained 7 bases not matched to a gene. The CDR3 contains 15 residues. The CDR3 DNA reads as TGTGCCAGCAGTTACGGCGGGAGGCCGGGGAATGAGCAGTTCTTC. Its translation is CASSYGGRPGNEQFF.

The chain recombines TRBV5-1 with TRBJ2-1; TRBD1 agrees at 8 bases. V was pared by 0 bases and J by 7 bases, with 6 bases of the junction left unmatched. Per germline, CDR1 SGHRS and CDR2 YFSETQ. The CDR3 extends over 15 amino acids. CDR3 in amino acids: CASSLEQGAQNEQFF. CDR3 nucleotides: TGCGCCAGCAGCTTGGAGCAGGGGGCGCAAAATGAGCAGTTCTTC.

This chain connects TRBV9 to TRBJ2-7; TRBD1 might be the D (6 bases). The V gene's germline CDR1 is SGDLS and CDR2 YYNGEE. The CDR3 is made up of 16 amino acids. Trimming shortened V by 4 bases and J by 5 bases, and 22 bases separated the two germline ends. The DNA of the CDR3 is TGTGCCAGCAGCCCCCTCCTGGGGCAGGGGTTCCACGAGCAGTACTTC. Its translation: CASSPLLGQGFHEQYF.

J is TRBJ2-3 and V is TRBV7-3; 8 bases align to TRBD2. CDR3 size: 15 residues. Germline V gene sequence: CDR1 SGHTA, CDR2 FQGTGA. J gave up 2 bases and V 4 bases, and 5 bases lay outside the gene matches. CDR3 coding DNA: TGTGCCAGCAGCTATAACGGGGGGGACACAGATACGCAGTATTTT. This codes for CASSYNGGDTDTQYF.

This clone was observed once. This chain uses TRBV7-3 with TRBJ2-1; possible D gene TRBD2, 5 bases. Germline V gene sequence: CDR1 SGHTA, CDR2 FQGTGA. The CDR3 length is 15 residues. V was cut by 3 bases and J by 3 bases, with 12 bases left in between. In DNA, the CDR3 is TGTGCCAGCAGCTTCGATCGCAGCGGCTACAATGAGCAGTTCTTC. Translating gives CASSFDRSGYNEQFF.

This sequence joins TRBV7-3 and TRBJ2-6; D possibly corresponds to TRBD2 (5 bases). CDR3 length: 15 amino acids. Germline loops: CDR1 SGHTA, CDR2 FQGTGA. The V gene lost 0 bases and the J gene lost 2 bases, with 5 bases spanning the gap. The CDR3 here is CASSLTRAGANVLTF. The CDR3 DNA reads as TGTGCCAGCAGCTTAACGAGGGCTGGGGCCAACGTCCTGACTTTC.

The rearrangement uses TRBV20-1 and TRBJ2-1; 10 bases line up with TRBD2. V lost 3 bases and J lost 8; bases outside the gene matches: 10. This CDR3 contains 15 residues. CDR1 and CDR2 (germline): DFQATT, SNEGSKA (reference sequence). CDR3 amino acids: CSASVGAGGLDEQFF. In DNA, the CDR3 is TGCAGTGCTAGTGTGGGAGCGGGAGGGCTCGATGAGCAGTTCTTC.

This chain connects TRBV2 to TRBJ1-1; D possibly corresponds to TRBD1 (6 bases). Trimming stripped 6 bases from V and 0 bases from J, with 11 bases between. Germline CDR1 and CDR2: SNHLY and FYNNEI. The CDR3 covers 14 residues. The CDR3 reads CASRFRGVNTEAFF. CDR3 DNA: TGTGCCAGCAGATTCAGGGGCGTGAACACTGAAGCTTTCTTT.

The chain is built from TRBV5-1 and TRBJ2-3, with D unclear. Germline V lookup: CDR1 SGHRS, CDR2 YFSETQ. Trimming left V 6 bases short and J 1 base short, with 9 bases between. The CDR3 is 13 amino acids. This CDR3 is CASKSRGTDTQYF. CDR3 in DNA: TGCGCCAGCAAGAGCCGAGGCACAGATACGCAGTATTTT.

This chain connects TRBV12-3 or TRBV12-4 to TRBJ2-1; D is unclear. V shed 7 bases and J shed 3 bases, with 7 bases lying between them. The CDR3 is 12 amino acids. The CDR3 DNA is TGTGCCAGCAACCTCGGCTACAATGAGCAGTTCTTC. It codes for CASNLGYNEQFF.

This chain links TRBV6-6 with TRBJ2-1; tentative D call: TRBD2 (5 bases). The CDR3 loop spans 12 amino acids. Between the trimmed V and J ends, which lost 4 bases and 8 bases, there was a span of 9 bases. The germline V gene encodes CDR1 MNHNY and CDR2 SVGAGI (reference sequence). The CDR3, as DNA: TGTGCCAGCAGTTTTAGCGAGGATGAGCAGTTCTTC. It is translated as CASSFSEDEQFF.

This clone was found once. The chain couples TRBV29-1 to TRBJ1-2; a possible D gene is TRBD1 (5 bases). This CDR3 is built from 13 residues. Germline CDR1 is SQVTM and CDR2 is ANQGSEA. Trimming left V 4 bases short and J 1 base short, with 10 bases between. The CDR3 nucleotides read TGCAGCGTTGCGGGCCAGGGTAACTATGGCTACACCTTC. As protein: CSVAGQGNYGYTF.

A few counts support this clone. V and J are TRBV5-4 and TRBJ1-6, with 9 bases lining up with TRBD1. CDR1 and CDR2 (germline): SGHNT, YYREEE (reference sequence). Germline trimming cut 5 bases from V and 8 bases from J; bases unmatched to any gene: 11. The CDR3 is made up of 16 amino acids. CDR3 coding DNA: TGTGCCAGCAGGAGGGGGACAGGGAGTGGTGATTCACCCCTCCACTTT. This encodes CASRRGTGSGDSPLHF.

This clone was picked up one time. Its ends do not fully match the called genes, so a read error is possible. J is TRBJ2-7 and V is TRBV24-1; 7 bases match TRBD1. Per the germline V gene, CDR1 is KGHDR and CDR2 is SFDVKD. The CDR3 consists of 14 residues. The CDR3 DNA reads TGTGCCACCAGTGACCGGGACAGCTCCCACGAGCAGTACTTC. This gives the protein CATSDRDSSHEQYF.

This CDR3 reads CASSVRGGRAEAFF. CDR3 nucleotide sequence: TGTGCCAGCAGTGTTCGGGGAGGGAGGGCTGAAGCTTTCTTT. The rearrangement links TRBV28 to TRBJ1-1; D gene uncertain. V dropped 5 bases and J dropped 6 bases, with 16 bases sitting between them. Germline V gives CDR1 MDHEN, CDR2 SYDVKM. This CDR3 spans 14 amino acids.

V is TRBV10-3 and J is TRBJ2-7, with 7 bases matching TRBD1. The junction had 9 bases not matched to a gene; V was cut back by 4 bases and J by 6 bases. CDR1 and CDR2 from the germline V gene are ENHRY and SYGVKD. The CDR3 is made up of 14 amino acids. CDR3 residues: CAISGFLEGAEQYF. DNA for the CDR3: TGTGCCATCAGTGGTTTTTTAGAGGGGGCCGAGCAGTACTTC.

The rearrangement links TRBV10-3 to TRBJ2-7, with 7 bases matching TRBD1. Germline CDR1 and CDR2: ENHRY and SYGVKD. The ends lost 10 bases at V and 3 bases at J; junction bases unmatched: 3. The CDR3 extends over 11 amino acids. The DNA for the CDR3 is TGTGCCAATCGGGACAGCTACGAGCAGTACTTC. This translates into CANRDSYEQYF.

The rearrangement uses TRBV28 and TRBJ2-1, with 8 bases identical to TRBD2. Germline assignment: CDR1 MDHEN and CDR2 SYDVKM. CDR3 length: 13 residues. J gave up 6 bases and V 7 bases, and 5 bases lay outside the gene matches. The CDR3 DNA reads as TGTGCCAGCATTGCGGGAGGCGCCAATGAGCAGTTCTTC. This encodes CASIAGGANEQFF. Filled out from reference TRBV28 and TRBJ2-1, the complete variable domain reads DVKVTQSSRYLVKRTGEKVFLECVQDMDHENMFWYRQDPGLGLRLIYFSYDVKMKEKGDIPEGYSVSREKKERFSLILESASTNQTSMYLCASIAGGANEQFFGPGTRLTVL.

The chain links TRBV6-2 or TRBV6-3 to TRBJ2-3; the D gene is possibly TRBD2 (6 bases). Germline V gene data show CDR1 as MNHEY and CDR2 as SVGEGT. Trimming cost V 2 bases and J 8 bases, with 11 bases left between them. The CDR3 contains 13 residues. The CDR3 sequence is CASSYELAGTQYF. CDR3 DNA: TGTGCCAGCAGTTACGAACTAGCTGGTACGCAGTATTTT.

This chain uses TRBV3-1 (or the pseudogene TRBV3-2) with TRBJ2-3; TRBD2 matches 10 bases. Germline V gene data show CDR1 as LGHDT and CDR2 as YNNKEL (reference sequence). The CDR3 length is 15 residues. V lost 5 bases, J lost 3 bases, and 5 bases stayed unmatched. The CDR3 here is CASSFRTSGTDTQYF. The CDR3 nucleotides read TGTGCCAGCAGCTTCCGGACTAGCGGTACAGATACGCAGTATTTT.

The CDR3 DNA reads TGTGCCAGCAGTTTATCTGCCAGGGGGGATTACGAGCAGTACTTC. It yields the protein CASSLSARGDYEQYF. The rearrangement uses TRBV27 and TRBJ2-7; weak D call: TRBD1 (7 bases). The germline V and J ends were trimmed by 0 bases and 4 bases, with 13 bases remaining between them. The CDR3 runs to 15 residues. Germline CDR1 reads MNHEY; CDR2 reads SMNVEV (reference sequence).

Here the CDR3 DNA reads TGTGCCAGCAGCCACCGGGACAGGGATGAAAAACTGTTTTTT. Translating it yields CASSHRDRDEKLFF. V usage is TRBV3-1 (or the pseudogene TRBV3-2) and J usage is TRBJ1-4; 9 nucleotides align to TRBD1. Looked up from germline, CDR1 is LGHDT and CDR2 is YNNKEL (reference sequence). Losses at the gene ends were 3 bases for V and 6 bases for J; bases not matched to a gene: 2. This CDR3 comprises 14 residues.

The chain employs TRBV28 and TRBJ2-6; TRBD1 matches 11 bases. The germline gives CDR1 MDHEN, CDR2 SYDVKM. V dropped 5 bases and J dropped 0; count of bases not matched to a gene: 6. The CDR3 consists of 18 residues. This CDR3 reads CASSALGQGGSGANVLTF. DNA of the CDR3: TGTGCCAGCAGTGCGCTGGGACAGGGGGGCTCTGGGGCCAACGTCCTGACTTTC.